The 31 T cell receptor beta chains below all came from one sample that was sequenced in a study of T cell responses to AZD1222 COVID-19 vaccine. Clones were read by immunoSEQ multiplex PCR, and TCRdb kept only the in-frame ones, dropping some. The sample comprises over 200,000 clones, roughly 94% of which are singletons, and 1.7% rests with the top ten. The sample was peripheral blood, taken 28 days after the second dose of the MenACWY control vaccine. The receptors stem from an adult who received the MenACWY meningococcal vaccine as a control.

The rearrangement links TRBV14 to TRBJ1-1; TRBD1 aligns across 7 bases. V was clipped by 5 bases and J by 4 bases; unmatched bases: 7. CDR1 is SGHDN, CDR2 FVKESK, per germline. This CDR3 has 14 residues. CDR3 bases: TGTGCCAGCAGCAAGGGGGCAGGGTTCACTGAAGCTTTCTTT. Residues: CASSKGAGFTEAFF. Full variable domain (outside the CDR3, taken from reference TRBV14 and TRBJ1-1): EAGVTQFPSHSVIEKGQTVTLRCDPISGHDNLYWYRRVMGKEIKFLLHFVKESKQDESGMPNNRFLAERTGGTYSTLKVQPAELEDSGVYFCASSKGAGFTEAFFGQGTRLTVV.

The chain links TRBV28 to TRBJ1-2, with D perhaps matching TRBD1 (6 bases). The germline gives CDR1 MDHEN, CDR2 SYDVKM. Deletions cut 7 bases from V and 0 bases from J, with 12 bases between. This CDR3 spans 14 amino acids. CDR3: CASNGDNSNYGYTF. The CDR3 DNA is TGTGCCAGCAACGGGGACAACTCTAACTATGGCTACACCTTC.

The chain combines TRBV6-5 with TRBJ2-2; maybe TRBD2 (5 bases). The CDR3 runs 15 residues. V was cut by 5 bases and J by 5 bases, with 15 bases left in between. CDR1 and CDR2 (germline): MNHEY, SVGAGI. As DNA, the CDR3 is TGTGCCAGCAGTACGATAATCGGGGATACCGGGGAGCTGTTTTTT. As protein: CASSTIIGDTGELFF.

This clone has a single count. The chain employs TRBV2 and TRBJ2-1; no firm D call. The CDR3 sequence is 16 residues long. Per germline, CDR1 SNHLY and CDR2 FYNNEI. Trimming cost V 2 bases and J 0 bases, with 11 bases left between them. CDR3 coding DNA: TGTGCCAGCAGTGAATTTGGGCTAAGCTCCTACAATGAGCAGTTCTTC. Encoded protein: CASSEFGLSSYNEQFF.

V usage is TRBV6-5 and J usage is TRBJ1-1; weak D call: TRBD1 (6 bases). Trimming shortened V by 8 bases and J by 4 bases, and 14 bases separated the two germline ends. Per the germline V gene, CDR1 is MNHEY and CDR2 is SVGAGI. This CDR3 contains 13 residues. The CDR3 spells CASGRGGFTEAFF. CDR3 nucleotides: TGTGCCAGCGGCAGGGGAGGGTTCACTGAAGCTTTCTTT.

This chain links TRBV5-6 with TRBJ2-7, with 13 bases fitting TRBD2. The CDR3 length is 15 residues. Germline V CDR1 and CDR2: SGHDT, YYEEEE. V gave up 3 bases and J gave up 3 bases; unmatched junction bases: 3. For the CDR3, the DNA is TGTGCCAGCAGCTCGGGACTAGCGGGGAACTACGAGCAGTACTTC. Translating gives CASSSGLAGNYEQYF. The variable domain in full, completed from reference TRBV5-6 and TRBJ2-7, reads DAGVTQSPTHLIKTRGQQVTLRCSPKSGHDTVSWYQQALGQGPQFIFQYYEEEERQRGNFPDRFSGHQFPNYSSELNVNALLLGDSALYLCASSSGLAGNYEQYFGPGTRLTVT.

V is TRBV19 and J is TRBJ2-2; no definite D call. The CDR3 runs 16 residues. Trimming removed 5 bases at V and 2 bases at J, with 15 bases between. Germline loops: CDR1 LNHDA, CDR2 SQIVND (reference sequence). The CDR3: CASSLPSGPNTGELFF. CDR3 nucleotides: TGTGCCAGTAGTCTCCCGTCAGGTCCTAACACCGGGGAGCTGTTTTTT.

The chain carries TRBV7-9 and TRBJ2-7; the match to TRBD1 covers 7 bases. V dropped 0 bases and J dropped 1; count of bases not matched to a gene: 6. The CDR3 length is 16 residues. The V gene's germline CDR1 is SEHNR and CDR2 FQNEAQ (reference sequence). In nucleotides, the CDR3 is TGTGCCAGCAGCTTAGCGCGGACAGGCGTTTCCTACGAGCAGTACTTC. Encoded protein: CASSLARTGVSYEQYF.

The chain combines TRBV7-3 with TRBJ2-1, with TRBD1 matching over 10 bases. Germline V CDR1 and CDR2: SGHTA, FQGTGA. The CDR3 is made up of 15 amino acids. The trim removed 5 bases at V and 8 bases at J, leaving 9 bases unmatched. The CDR3 DNA reads TGTGCCAGCAGCCCGGGACAGGGGAGAGAGGATGAGCAGTTCTTC. This codes for CASSPGQGREDEQFF.

V is TRBV3-1 (or the pseudogene TRBV3-2) and J is TRBJ2-7, with 13 bases identical to TRBD2. The CDR3 extends over 15 amino acids. The V segment lost 1 base and the J segment 4 bases; nucleotides outside the gene matches: 1. Germline V gene lookup returns CDR1 LGHDT and CDR2 YNNKEL (reference sequence). CDR3 residues: CASSQGTSGGYEQYF. Here the CDR3 DNA reads TGTGCCAGCAGCCAAGGGACTAGCGGGGGTTACGAGCAGTACTTC.

The chain uses TRBV4-1 and TRBJ1-6; tentatively, D is TRBD1 (5 bases). V shed 2 bases and J shed 2 bases, with 7 bases lying between them. The CDR3 sequence is 15 residues long. The germline V gene encodes CDR1 MGHRA and CDR2 YSYEKL. DNA for the CDR3: TGCGCCAGCAGCCAACCAGGGACCTATAATTCACCCCTCCACTTT. It yields the protein CASSQPGTYNSPLHF.

This clone has only a few counts. This chain links TRBV5-4 with TRBJ1-2; 10 bases map to TRBD1. CDR1 is SGHNT, CDR2 YYREEE, per germline (reference sequence). CDR3 length: 13 residues. Trimming removed 4 bases from V and 8 bases from J; junction bases left unmatched: 5. The CDR3: CASSLGQGTGYTF. In DNA form, the CDR3 reads TGTGCCAGCAGCCTGGGACAGGGGACCGGCTACACCTTC.

The chain links TRBV6-4 to TRBJ1-5; D ambiguous. Trimming took off 3 bases at V and 0 bases at J, with 9 bases between the two ends. Germline V gives CDR1 MRHNA, CDR2 SNTAGT. The CDR3 contains 15 residues. This CDR3 is CASSEGLDSNQPQHF. The DNA for the CDR3 is TGTGCCAGCAGTGAAGGTTTGGATAGCAATCAGCCCCAGCATTTT.

This chain joins TRBV18 and TRBJ2-5; D assignment may be TRBD1 or TRBD2 (6 bases each). Per the germline V gene, CDR1 is KGHSH and CDR2 is LQKENI. The CDR3 length is 15 residues. The germline V and J ends were trimmed by 3 bases and 1 base, with 12 bases remaining between them. As DNA, the CDR3 is TGTGCCAGCTCACCGGCCGGGGGCGGCCAAGAGACCCAGTACTTC. This sequence encodes CASSPAGGGQETQYF.

The CDR3 region has the DNA TGCGCCAGCAGCCAAGATCCAGCGGGGGGGGTCTACAATGAGCAGTTCTTC. Protein: CASSQDPAGGVYNEQFF. The rearrangement uses TRBV4-3 and TRBJ2-1; 10 nucleotides line up with TRBD2. CDR1 and CDR2 (germline): LGHNA, YSLEER. Trimming at V came to 0 bases and at J to 3 bases, leaving 5 bases not matched to a gene. The CDR3 contains 17 residues.

Points on this clone: The same CDR3 is also encoded by other DNA sequences in this sample. This chain joins TRBV3-1 (or the pseudogene TRBV3-2) and TRBJ2-5, with D maybe TRBD2 (5 bases). The CDR3 loop spans 12 amino acids. The V gene lost 1 base and the J gene lost 5 bases, with 5 bases spanning the gap. Germline CDR1 is LGHDT and CDR2 is YNNKEL (reference sequence). CDR3 amino acids: CASSQGGETQYF. The CDR3 region has the DNA TGTGCCAGCAGCCAAGGCGGGGAGACCCAGTACTTC.

This rearrangement joins TRBV15 to TRBJ1-2; unclear D gene. The CDR3 runs 14 residues. The V gene's germline CDR1 is LNHNV and CDR2 YYDKDF (reference sequence). The V and J ends lost 3 bases and 4 bases respectively, with 12 bases between them. The CDR3 here is CATSSTVDFYGYTF. The CDR3 DNA is TGTGCCACCAGCAGCACAGTGGACTTCTATGGCTACACCTTC.

The chain's CDR3 is CASSVGDRAYEQYF. DNA of the CDR3: TGTGCCAGCAGCGTAGGGGACCGAGCCTACGAGCAGTACTTC. The rearrangement links TRBV9 to TRBJ2-7, with D perhaps assigned TRBD1 or TRBD2 (5 bases each). V was cut by 0 bases and J by 2 bases, with 9 bases left in between. The length of the CDR3 is 14 residues. Germline assignment: CDR1 SGDLS and CDR2 YYNGEE.

The rearrangement uses TRBV19 and TRBJ2-7; a weak D match, TRBD2 (7 bases). Trimming stripped 6 bases from V and 2 bases from J, with 14 bases between. Germline lookup yields CDR1 LNHDA and CDR2 SQIVND (reference sequence). CDR3 length: 14 residues. The CDR3: CASSWRGQTYEQYF. The CDR3 DNA is TGTGCCAGTAGCTGGCGGGGGCAAACCTACGAGCAGTACTTC. The whole variable domain, filled in from reference TRBV19 and TRBJ2-7, reads DGGITQSPKYLFRKEGQNVTLSCEQNLNHDAMYWYRQDPGQGLRLIYYSQIVNDFQKGDIAEGYSVSREKKESFPLTVTSAQKNPTAFYLCASSWRGQTYEQYFGPGTRLTVT.

V is TRBV19 and J is TRBJ2-5; D possibly corresponds to TRBD2 (6 bases). Trimming pared 6 bases from V and 9 bases from J, leaving 14 bases between. Germline V lookup: CDR1 LNHDA, CDR2 SQIVND (reference sequence). The CDR3 runs to 12 residues. In nucleotides, the CDR3 is TGTGCCAGTAGCTGGGACTCGGGGCCCCAGTACTTC. It codes for CASSWDSGPQYF.

This sequence joins TRBV28 and TRBJ2-5; TRBD2 matches 8 bases. Trimming removed 7 bases from V and 2 bases from J; junction bases left unmatched: 3. There are 13 residues in the CDR3. Per germline, CDR1 MDHEN and CDR2 SYDVKM. The CDR3 sequence: CASISGAQETQYF. The CDR3 DNA is TGTGCCAGCATTAGCGGGGCACAAGAGACCCAGTACTTC.

As for this clone: Its ends do not fully match the called genes, so a read error is possible. V usage is TRBV6-5 and J usage is TRBJ2-6; no definite D call. CDR1 is MNHEY and CDR2 is SVGAGI in the germline V gene. The CDR3 is made up of 13 amino acids. CDR3 sequence reads: CASSYSGANVLTF. The CDR3 nucleotides are TGTGCCAGCAGCTACTCTGGGGCCAACGTCCTGACTTTC.

The chain carries TRBV6-5 and TRBJ2-1; D is unclear. V lost 5 bases and J lost 2, with 7 bases in between. The length of the CDR3 is 13 residues. The germline CDR1 and CDR2 sequences are MNHEY and SVGAGI. CDR3 loop: CASSPRAYNEQFF. DNA of the CDR3: TGTGCCAGCAGTCCCCGAGCCTACAATGAGCAGTTCTTC.

The chain is built from TRBV2 and TRBJ1-1; D is unclear. The CDR3 extends over 15 amino acids. From germline, CDR1 is SNHLY and CDR2 FYNNEI. V was trimmed by 1 base and J by 0 bases, leaving 9 bases between them. The CDR3 loop is CASSEEPALNTEAFF. The CDR3 region has the DNA TGTGCCAGCAGTGAAGAGCCAGCCTTGAACACTGAAGCTTTCTTT.

This chain uses TRBV5-8 with TRBJ2-7; D uncertain. Trimming shortened V by 4 bases and J by 7 bases, and 12 bases separated the two germline ends. CDR1 is SGHTS and CDR2 is YDEGEE in the germline V gene. The CDR3 contains 12 residues. CDR3 DNA sequence: TGTGCCAGCAGCGTGGACCCTACGGAGCAGTACTTC. Amino acid sequence: CASSVDPTEQYF.

The chain joins TRBV29-1 to TRBJ1-1; 7 bases are shared with TRBD1. Germline trimming cut 4 bases from V and 0 bases from J; bases unmatched to any gene: 2. The CDR3 totals 13 residues. Looked up from germline, CDR1 is SQVTM and CDR2 is ANQGSEA. CDR3 in DNA: TGCAGCGTTGGGGGACAGATGAACACTGAAGCTTTCTTT. It encodes CSVGGQMNTEAFF.

This chain connects TRBV30 to TRBJ2-1; no reliable D call. The CDR3 is made up of 13 amino acids. The ends were cut back, 7 bases at V and 3 bases at J, with 13 bases in the middle. Germline values: CDR1 GTSNPN, CDR2 SVGIG (reference sequence). DNA of the CDR3: TGTGCCTACCGGTTTACTAACTACAATGAGCAGTTCTTC. Amino acid sequence: CAYRFTNYNEQFF.

In DNA form, the CDR3 reads TGCGCCAGCAGCTACCTTCCCGAGGGGGCGAATGAGCAGTTCTTC. Its translation: CASSYLPEGANEQFF. This rearrangement joins TRBV5-1 to TRBJ2-1, with 7 bases that match TRBD1. The germline CDR1 and CDR2 sequences are SGHRS and YFSETQ. V dropped 3 bases and J dropped 7; count of bases not matched to a gene: 10. The CDR3 has 15 residues.

V and J are TRBV5-1 and TRBJ2-1; 7 positions agree with TRBD2. The J segment lost 3 bases and the V segment lost 2 bases, leaving 8 bases of the junction unmatched. The length of the CDR3 is 16 residues. From germline, CDR1 is SGHRS and CDR2 YFSETQ. The DNA of the CDR3 is TGCGCCAGCAGCTTTGAAGGGACTAAGGGCTACAATGAGCAGTTCTTC. The encoded protein is CASSFEGTKGYNEQFF.

V is TRBV9 and J is TRBJ1-1, with D hard to call. CDR3 size: 12 residues. Germline CDR1 and CDR2: SGDLS and YYNGEE. V was cut by 0 bases and J by 3 bases, with 3 bases left in between. The CDR3 sequence: CASSVGDTEAFF. The CDR3 DNA follows: TGTGCCAGCAGCGTAGGGGACACTGAAGCTTTCTTT. The full variable domain, completed using reference TRBV9 and TRBJ1-1, is DSGVTQTPKHLITATGQRVTLRCSPRSGDLSVYWYQQSLDQGLQFLIQYYNGEERAKGNILERFSAQQFPDLHSELNLSSLELGDSALYFCASSVGDTEAFFGQGTRLTVV.

This chain connects TRBV10-2 to TRBJ1-1; TRBD1 matches at 7 bases. The V and J ends lost 6 bases and 5 bases, in that order; junction bases with no gene match: 6. CDR1 and CDR2 from the germline V gene are WSHSY and SAAADI. The CDR3 runs 13 residues. The CDR3 loop is CASRGGAGTEAFF. CDR3 nucleotide sequence: TGCGCCAGCAGAGGGGGCGCGGGGACTGAAGCTTTCTTT.